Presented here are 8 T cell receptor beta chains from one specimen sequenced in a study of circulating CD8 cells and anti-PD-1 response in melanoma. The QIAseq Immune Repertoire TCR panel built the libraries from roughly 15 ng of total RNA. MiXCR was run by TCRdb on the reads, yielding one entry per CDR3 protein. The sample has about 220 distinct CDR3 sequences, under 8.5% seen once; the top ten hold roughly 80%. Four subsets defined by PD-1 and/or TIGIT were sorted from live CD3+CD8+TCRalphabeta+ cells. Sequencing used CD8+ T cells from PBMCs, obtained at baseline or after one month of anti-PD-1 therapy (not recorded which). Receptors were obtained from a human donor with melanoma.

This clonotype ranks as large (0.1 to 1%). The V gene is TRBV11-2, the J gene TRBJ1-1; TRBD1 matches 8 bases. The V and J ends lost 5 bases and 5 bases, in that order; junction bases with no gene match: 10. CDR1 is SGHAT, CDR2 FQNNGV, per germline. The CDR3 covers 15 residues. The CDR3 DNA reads TGTGCCAGCAGCCCGCGACAGGGGTCGAGGACTGAAGCTTTCTTT. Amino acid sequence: CASSPRQGSRTEAFF.

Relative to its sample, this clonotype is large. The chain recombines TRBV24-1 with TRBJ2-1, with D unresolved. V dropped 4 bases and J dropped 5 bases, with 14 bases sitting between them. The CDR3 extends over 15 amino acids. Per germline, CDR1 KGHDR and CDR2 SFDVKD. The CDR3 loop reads CATSDTRPPNNEQFF. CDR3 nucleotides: TGTGCCACCAGTGACACCCGGCCCCCTAACAATGAGCAGTTCTTC.

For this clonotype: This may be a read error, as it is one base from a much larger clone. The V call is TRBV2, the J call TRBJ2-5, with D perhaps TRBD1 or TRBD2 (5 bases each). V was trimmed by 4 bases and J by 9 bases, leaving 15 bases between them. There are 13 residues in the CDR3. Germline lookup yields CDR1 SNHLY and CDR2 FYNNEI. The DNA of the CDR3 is TGTGCCAGCAGTGCCAGAGGGACGGAGGCCCAGTACTTC. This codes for CASSARGTEAQYF. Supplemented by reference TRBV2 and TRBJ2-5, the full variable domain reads EPEVTQTPSHQVTQMGQEVILRCVPISNHLYFYWYRQILGQKVEFLVSFYNNEISEKSEIFDDQFSVERPDGSNFTLKIRSTKLEDSAMYFCASSARGTEAQYFGPGTRLLVL.

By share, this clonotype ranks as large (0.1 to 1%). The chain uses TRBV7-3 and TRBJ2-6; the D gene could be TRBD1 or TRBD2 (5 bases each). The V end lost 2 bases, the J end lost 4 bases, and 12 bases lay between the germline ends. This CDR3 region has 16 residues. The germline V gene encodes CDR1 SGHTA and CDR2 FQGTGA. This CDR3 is CASSLRGSAGANVLTF. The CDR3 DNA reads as TGTGCCAGCAGCTTACGGGGCTCGGCCGGGGCCAACGTCCTGACTTTC.

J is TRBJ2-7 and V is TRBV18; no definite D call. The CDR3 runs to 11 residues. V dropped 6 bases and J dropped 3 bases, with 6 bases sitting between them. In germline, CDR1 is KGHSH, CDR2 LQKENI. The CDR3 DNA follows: TGTGCCAGCTCTGGCGACTACGAGCAGTACTTC. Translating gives CASSGDYEQYF.

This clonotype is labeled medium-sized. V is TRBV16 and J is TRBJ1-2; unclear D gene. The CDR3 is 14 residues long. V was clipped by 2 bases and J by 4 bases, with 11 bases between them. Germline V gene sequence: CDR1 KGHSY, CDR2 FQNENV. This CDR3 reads CASSQDFLSYGYTF. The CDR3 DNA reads TGTGCCAGCAGCCAAGACTTTCTGAGCTATGGCTACACCTTC. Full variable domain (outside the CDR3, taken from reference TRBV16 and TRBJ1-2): GEEVAQTPKHLVRGEGQKAKLYCAPIKGHSYVFWYQQVLKNEFKFLISFQNENVFDETGMPKERFSAKCLPNSPCSLEIQATKLEDSAVYFCASSQDFLSYGYTFGSGTRLTVV.

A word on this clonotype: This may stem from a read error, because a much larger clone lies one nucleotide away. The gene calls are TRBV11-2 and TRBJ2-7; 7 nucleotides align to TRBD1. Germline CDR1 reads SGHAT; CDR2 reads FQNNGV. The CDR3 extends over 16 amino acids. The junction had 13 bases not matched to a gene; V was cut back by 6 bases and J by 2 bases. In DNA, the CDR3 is TGTGCCAGCAGGGGAAAACAGGGGATTATCGCCTACGAGCAGTACTTC. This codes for CASRGKQGIIAYEQYF.

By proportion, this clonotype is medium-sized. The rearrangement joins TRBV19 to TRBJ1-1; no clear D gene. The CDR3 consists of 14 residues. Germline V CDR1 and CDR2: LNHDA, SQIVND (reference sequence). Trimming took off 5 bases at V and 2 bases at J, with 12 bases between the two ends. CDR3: CASSLWADNTEAFF. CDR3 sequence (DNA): TGTGCCAGTAGTCTCTGGGCGGATAACACTGAAGCTTTCTTT.